The 4 T cell receptor beta chains given below trace back to one sample, sequenced in a study of beta chain features in type 1 diabetes. Expressed TCRB transcripts were sequenced after all isolated RNA was converted to cDNA. TCRdb's table, derived via immunoSEQ multiplex PCR, lists solely in-frame clones and lacks some. The data hold over 150,000 clones, with approximately 7.8% observed a single time. Antigen specificity for these receptors is unknown. Findings and caveats of the study: Type 1 diabetes patients showed a moderate but significant shortening of TCRB CDR3s in all four CD4+ subsets.

Sequenced: central memory CD4+ T cells from blood. These receptors all stem from a woman in her thirties or forties with type 1 diabetes.

Only a few counts were recorded for this clone. V is TRBV27 and J is TRBJ2-5; 12 positions agree with TRBD1. The J segment lost 4 bases and the V segment lost 3 bases, leaving 6 bases of the junction unmatched. CDR1 and CDR2 (germline): MNHEY, SMNVEV (reference sequence). CDR3 size: 16 residues. The CDR3 region is CASSFWDRGQVETQYF. For the CDR3, the DNA is TGTGCCAGCAGTTTTTGGGACAGGGGGCAGGTAGAGACCCAGTACTTC.

The chain combines TRBV7-3 with TRBJ1-1; D is undetermined. From germline, CDR1 is SGHTA and CDR2 FQGTGA. This CDR3 region has 14 residues. The V end was cut by 4 bases, the J end by 1 base, with 10 bases between. CDR3 protein: CASSSTRENTEAFF. As DNA, the CDR3 is TGTGCCAGCAGCTCGACTCGGGAGAACACTGAAGCTTTCTTT.

This clone has ten or more counts. The gene calls are TRBV7-2 and TRBJ2-7, with 15 positions matching TRBD2. This CDR3 is built from 18 residues. The V gene's germline CDR1 is SGHTA and CDR2 FQGNSA. V dropped 5 bases and J dropped 0; count of bases not matched to a gene: 8. The CDR3 here is CASSPGLAGGLSSYEQYF. The DNA for the CDR3 is TGTGCCAGCAGCCCGGGACTAGCGGGAGGCCTCAGCTCCTACGAGCAGTACTTC.

This clone was recorded a few times. Other DNA sequences in this specimen translate into the identical CDR3. The chain couples TRBV5-8 to TRBJ1-5; TRBD1 is a possible D gene (5 bases). Trimming removed 0 bases at V and 6 bases at J, with 10 bases between. Germline V gives CDR1 SGHTS, CDR2 YDEGEE. This CDR3 region has 14 residues. CDR3 DNA sequence: TGTGCCAGCAGCTTGGGGGGCGGCGGTCAGCCCCAGCATTTT. This encodes CASSLGGGGQPQHF.